This T cell receptor (beta chain) was profiled in a study of blood T cell repertoires in COVID-19. Across the whole study: There were acute and convalescent COVID-19 samples, and they came from the United States, Italy and Spain. Nucleic acid was either cDNA or gDNA, and it came from T cells, B-cell-depleted T cells, or PBMCs.

Under the authors' procedure: Estimation of nucleated cell counts was performed using reference gene primer amplification. Repertoires were generated with immunoSEQ multiplex PCR, while TCRdb's copy carries only in-frame clones and drops some. V, J and clone size derive from that table, while D and trimming were established from the DNA sequence. The data hold 80,000 to 100,000 clones, with 86% observed a single time. The CDR3 is 15 residues long. J lost 4 bases, V lost 2 bases, and 7 bases had no gene match. Per the germline V gene, CDR1 is SGHRS and CDR2 is YFSETQ. The sequence derives from a woman of 80 years or more with acute or convalescent COVID-19. This chain links TRBV5-1 with TRBJ2-3; the match to TRBD1 covers 7 bases. The sample was peripheral blood. CDR3 coding DNA: TGCGCCAGCAGCTTCCGAGGGGGCGAATCAGATACGCAGTATTTT. Amino acid sequence: CASSFRGGESDTQYF.